This T cell receptor (beta chain) comes out of a study of T-cell reconstitution after alpha-beta-depleted transplantation in children (dated by TCRdb to about 2016). Broadly, across the study: Using TCR repertoire profiling, the study followed T-cell immune reconstitution in a quantitative way in children after TCRalphabeta/CD19-depleted allogeneic hematopoietic cell transplantation.

This clonotype was found many times. What this receptor recognizes is not known. The sample holds no much larger clone one base away, and base qualities are not on file. V is trimmed back by 2 bases and J by 4 bases, and the junction contains 13 bases that no gene match accounts for. In the germline V gene (reference sequence), CDR1 corresponds to DFQATT and CDR2 to SNEGSKA. From its cysteine to its phenylalanine, the CDR3 spans 17 amino acids. Solely the CDR3 DNA is kept, with 51 bases framed from the first base. What the work shows at the level of the full study, not this receptor alone: Over subsequent months, a decline in hyperexpanded clone frequencies was noted, and after one year, T-cell counts and TCRbeta diversity were mostly ascribed to newly produced T cells. Apparently early alphabetaT-cell count recovery about two months after transplant reportedly relied on only several hundred rapidly expanded clones derived from non-depleted graft cells. In some patients, the high TCRbeta diversity seen at day 60 was put down to recipient T cells and intrathymic progenitors that had survived conditioning.

The treatment or condition label of this sample denotes: allogeneic hematopoietic cell transplantation with graft depleted of TCRalphabeta T cells and CD19 B cells. The transplant recipients were children given TCRalphabeta/CD19-depleted allogeneic hematopoietic cell grafts. The protocol used for the library was PCR. TCRdb shows the sequencer as Illumina HiSeq 2500. Molecular barcoding was employed in the preparation of TCR libraries, with unique molecular identifiers being used to normalize TCRbeta repertoire quantification. The raw public data were reprocessed by TCRdb itself: fastp quality trimming at Q25, MiXCR clonotype calling, in-frame beta chains only. Rows with one shared CDR3 protein collapse into an entry with the most common genes and DNA. The sample data list 480,000 or so distinct CDR3 sequences, and 8% to 11% of these were observed just once. Clones ranked in the top ten supply around 2% of the sample.

The receptor chain draws on TRBV20-1 and TRBJ2-5; 10 middle bases align to TRBD2. The source material was PBMCs, sampled before TCRalphabeta/CD19-depleted stem cell transplant. The sequence derives from a child younger than 10 with inherited bone marrow failure, due to receive a stem cell transplant. The CDR3: CSARSGEREGLLETQYF. DNA sequence: TGCAGTGCTAGAAGCGGGGAGCGGGAGGGCCTTTTAGAGACCCAGTACTTC.